Listed below are T cell receptor beta chains from one sample, sequenced in a study of cytomegalovirus exposure and HLA in healthy donors. Method: immunoSEQ multiplex PCR; TCRdb's copy keeps in-frame clones and lacks some. The table lists some 140,000 clones, 79% of them singletons. Input material: PBMCs. These receptor sequences come from a man between 35 and 55 years old in good health and CMV-seropositive. Each CDR3 is given with its conserved first and last residue. A D gene is named only where the DNA matches it firmly. A row's size may be missing; if present it is once, few, many or a size class.

cdr3_aa,cdr3_nt,clone_size,d_call,j_call,v_call
CASSVAGGGGNTIYF,TGTGCCAGCAGCGTAGCGGGGGGAGGAGGAAACACCATATATTTT,-,-,TRBJ1-3,TRBV9
CARSRTGGTCNQPQHF,TGTGCCAGAAGCCGAACAGGGGGGACCTGCAATCAGCCCCAGCATTTT,-,TRBD1,TRBJ1-5,TRBV5-3
CASSLAGLVGTEAFF,TGCGCCAGCAGCTTAGCGGGTCTGGTGGGGACTGAAGCTTTCTTT,-,-,TRBJ1-1,TRBV5-1
CASSPDRNYGYTF,TGTGCCAGCAGCCCGGACAGGAACTATGGCTACACCTTC,once,TRBD1,TRBJ1-2,TRBV5-4
CASSGVAGGRYEQYF,TGTGCCAGCAGCGGGGTAGCGGGAGGAAGGTACGAGCAGTACTTC,few,TRBD2,TRBJ2-7,TRBV7-9
CASGQREFNTGELFF,TGTGCCAGCGGACAGCGGGAGTTTAACACCGGGGAGCTGTTTTTT,few,TRBD2,TRBJ2-2,TRBV7-9
CASRLQEYTDTQYF,TGTGCCAGTAGGCTACAGGAGTACACAGATACGCAGTATTTT,-,-,TRBJ2-3,TRBV19
CATAGRERGYNEQFF,TGTGCCACCGCCGGCCGGGAGCGGGGGTACAATGAGCAGTTCTTC,-,TRBD2,TRBJ2-1,TRBV15
CASSYSYQETQYF,TGTGCCAGCAGCTATTCGTACCAAGAGACCCAGTACTTC,few,-,TRBJ2-5,TRBV7-9
CASSPSGTGGGQPQHF,TGTGCCAGCTCACCGTCCGGGACAGGGGGCGGTCAGCCCCAGCATTTT,-,TRBD1,TRBJ1-5,TRBV18
CASSLVRGRMNTEAFF,TGTGCCAGCAGCTTAGTTCGAGGCCGGATGAACACTGAAGCTTTCTTT,-,-,TRBJ1-1,TRBV7-9